One and the same sample provided the 18 T cell receptor beta chains below, sequenced in a study of blood T cell repertoires in COVID-19. TCRdb's table, derived via immunoSEQ multiplex PCR, lists solely in-frame clones and lacks some. The sample records under 300,000 clones, roughly 85% being singletons. The specimen was peripheral blood. The receptors were gathered from a man between 60 and 75 years old who had recovered from COVID-19.

V usage is TRBV5-6 and J usage is TRBJ2-3; 9 nucleotides agree with TRBD1. J gave up 5 bases and V 4 bases, and 5 bases lay outside the gene matches. The CDR3 totals 14 residues. CDR1 SGHDT and CDR2 YYEEEE come from the germline V gene. CDR3 nucleotides: TGTGCCAGCAGCGGTGGGACAGGGAGAGATACGCAGTATTTT. Translating it yields CASSGGTGRDTQYF. The full variable domain, completed using reference TRBV5-6 and TRBJ2-3, is DAGVTQSPTHLIKTRGQQVTLRCSPKSGHDTVSWYQQALGQGPQFIFQYYEEEERQRGNFPDRFSGHQFPNYSSELNVNALLLGDSALYLCASSGGTGRDTQYFGPGTRLTVL.

This CDR3 reads CASSHGASGGYEQYF. Here the CDR3 DNA reads TGTGCCAGCAGCCACGGGGCTAGCGGGGGGTACGAGCAGTACTTC. V usage is TRBV27 and J usage is TRBJ2-7; 11 bases are shared with TRBD2. The V gene end was trimmed by 6 bases and the J gene end by 4 bases; junction bases not matched to a gene: 8. This CDR3 spans 15 amino acids. CDR1 and CDR2 from the germline V gene are MNHEY and SMNVEV (reference sequence).

The genes are TRBV18 and TRBJ2-4; D is perhaps TRBD1 (6 bases). Trimming removed 3 bases from V and 6 bases from J, with 18 bases in between. Looked up from germline, CDR1 is KGHSH and CDR2 is LQKENI. The CDR3 spans 16 residues. The CDR3 region is CASSPIQGMELNIQYF. The CDR3 region has the DNA TGTGCCAGCTCACCTATACAGGGTATGGAGCTAAACATTCAGTACTTC.

This sequence joins TRBV13 and TRBJ1-3, with 7 positions matching TRBD1. Germline trimming cut 10 bases from V and 1 base from J; bases unmatched to any gene: 10. CDR1 is PRHDT, CDR2 FYEKMQ, per germline (reference sequence). There are 15 residues in the CDR3. The CDR3 coding sequence is TGTGCCACGTGGGACAGACACAATTCTGGAAACACCATATATTTT. Amino acids: CATWDRHNSGNTIYF.

The rearrangement uses TRBV7-9 and TRBJ2-7; D gene unclear. CDR3 length equals 13 residues. V lost 2 bases, J lost 9 bases, and 14 bases lay in between. Germline values: CDR1 SEHNR, CDR2 FQNEAQ (reference sequence). This chain's CDR3 is CASSLSFRTRQYF. The CDR3 coding sequence is TGTGCCAGCAGCTTATCGTTCCGCACCAGGCAGTACTTC.

This chain joins TRBV6-5 and TRBJ2-3; D may be TRBD2 (6 bases). Germline loops: CDR1 MNHEY, CDR2 SVGAGI. The CDR3 totals 14 residues. Trimming took 2 bases from V and 0 from J, leaving 6 bases between them. The CDR3 coding sequence is TGTGCCAGCAGTTACGCGGGAAGCACAGATACGCAGTATTTT. Translation gives CASSYAGSTDTQYF.

This sequence joins TRBV24-1 and TRBJ1-1, with D tentatively TRBD1 (5 bases). CDR3 length: 13 residues. Germline V CDR1 and CDR2: KGHDR, SFDVKD. With 4 bases removed from V and 6 bases from J, the gap between germline ends came to 11 bases. The CDR3 nucleotides read TGTGCCACCAGTGACCCAGGGATGGCTGAAGCTTTCTTT. This codes for CATSDPGMAEAFF.

The chain recombines TRBV4-1 with TRBJ2-5, with 8 bases lining up with TRBD1. V gave up 1 base and J gave up 5 bases; unmatched junction bases: 12. CDR1 and CDR2 from the germline V gene are MGHRA and YSYEKL. The CDR3 covers 17 residues. CDR3 sequence (DNA): TGCGCCAGCAGCCAAGGGCTTCCGGGACAGGCATGGGAGACCCAGTACTTC. Its protein is CASSQGLPGQAWETQYF.

This rearrangement joins TRBV7-2 to TRBJ2-4, with 7 bases that match TRBD2. The trim removed 1 base at V and 0 bases at J, leaving 9 bases unmatched. There are 18 residues in the CDR3. Germline CDR1 and CDR2: SGHTA and FQGNSA. The CDR3 protein is CASSLGGWEGIAKNIQYF. CDR3 nucleotide sequence: TGTGCCAGCAGCTTAGGTGGGTGGGAGGGGATAGCCAAAAACATTCAGTACTTC. Full variable domain (outside the CDR3, taken from reference TRBV7-2 and TRBJ2-4): GAGVSQSPSNKVTEKGKDVELRCDPISGHTALYWYRQSLGQGLEFLIYFQGNSAPDKSGLPSDRFSAERTGGSVSTLTIQRTQQEDSAVYLCASSLGGWEGIAKNIQYFGAGTRLSVL.

This chain joins TRBV5-5 and TRBJ2-3, with 9 nucleotides matching TRBD2. Trimming at V came to 4 bases and at J to 6 bases, leaving 12 bases not matched to a gene. From germline, CDR1 is SGHKS and CDR2 YYEKEE (reference sequence). The CDR3 has 16 amino acids. CDR3 in amino acids: CASSPGLAGVLDTQYF. The CDR3 DNA sequence: TGTGCCAGCAGCCCCGGGTTAGCGGGAGTTTTGGATACGCAGTATTTT.

The genes are TRBV5-1 and TRBJ1-2; 8 bases align to TRBD1. This CDR3 comprises 14 residues. Losses at the gene ends were 0 bases for V and 8 bases for J; bases not matched to a gene: 6. Germline assignment: CDR1 SGHRS and CDR2 YFSETQ. CDR3 loop: CASSLEWTGRGYTF. The CDR3 DNA follows: TGCGCCAGCAGCTTGGAATGGACAGGGAGAGGCTACACCTTC.

This chain uses TRBV13 with TRBJ2-7; no definite D call. The CDR3 is made up of 13 amino acids. With 5 bases removed from V and 7 bases from J, the gap between germline ends came to 15 bases. Germline lookup yields CDR1 PRHDT and CDR2 FYEKMQ (reference sequence). The CDR3 nucleotides read TGTGCCAGCAGCCTCCTCACTCACGGGGAGCAGTACTTC. Its translation is CASSLLTHGEQYF.

The chain couples TRBV5-4 to TRBJ2-6; 7 bases agree with TRBD2. CDR3 size: 16 residues. Germline V gene data show CDR1 as SGHNT and CDR2 as YYREEE (reference sequence). V dropped 4 bases and J dropped 0; count of bases not matched to a gene: 4. The CDR3 here is CASSPGGSSGANVLTF. The DNA for the CDR3 is TGTGCCAGCAGCCCGGGCGGGAGCTCTGGGGCCAACGTCCTGACTTTC. Full variable domain (outside the CDR3, taken from reference TRBV5-4 and TRBJ2-6): ETGVTQSPTHLIKTRGQQVTLRCSSQSGHNTVSWYQQALGQGPQFIFQYYREEENGRGNFPPRFSGLQFPNYSSELNVNALELDDSALYLCASSPGGSSGANVLTFGAGSRLTVL.

The chain has TRBV18 and TRBJ2-2, with 9 bases fitting TRBD2. This CDR3 spans 17 amino acids. Germline V gives CDR1 KGHSH, CDR2 LQKENI. Trimming cost V 2 bases and J 8 bases; bases outside gene matches: 12. CDR3: CASSPTGTLAGAGELFF. DNA for the CDR3: TGTGCCAGCTCACCAACTGGAACCTTAGCGGGAGCAGGGGAGCTGTTTTTT.

This chain links TRBV27 with TRBJ2-2, with 7 bases that match TRBD1. The CDR3 totals 15 residues. V trimming: 6 bases; J trimming: 7 bases; junction bases outside the gene matches: 11. Per the germline V gene, CDR1 is MNHEY and CDR2 is SMNVEV (reference sequence). CDR3 region: CASRNRGGLDGELFF. In DNA form, the CDR3 reads TGTGCCAGCAGGAACAGGGGCGGACTTGACGGGGAGCTGTTTTTT.

V is TRBV19 and J is TRBJ1-4, with 9 bases identical to TRBD1. The CDR3 length is 16 residues. V lost 3 bases to trimming and J lost 5 bases; unmatched junction nucleotides: 7. Germline assignment: CDR1 LNHDA and CDR2 SQIVND (reference sequence). The CDR3 region is CASSIGGGTGNEKLFF. In DNA form, the CDR3 reads TGTGCCAGTAGTATTGGAGGAGGGACAGGGAATGAAAAACTGTTTTTT.

The chain carries TRBV5-1 and TRBJ2-1; TRBD2 aligns across 10 bases. The CDR3 runs to 20 residues. With 7 bases clipped from V and 1 base from J, the junction kept 20 bases outside the gene matches. Germline CDR1 reads SGHRS; CDR2 reads YFSETQ. For the CDR3, the DNA is TGCGCCAGCGGCGGAAGGTGGAATGCTAGCGGGGGCCATTCCTACAATGAGCAGTTCTTC. Encoded protein: CASGGRWNASGGHSYNEQFF.

The chain uses TRBV6-1 and TRBJ2-7; D might be TRBD1 (6 bases). The V gene's germline CDR1 is MNHNS and CDR2 SASEGT. CDR3 size: 12 residues. V was cut by 5 bases and J by 3 bases, with 8 bases left in between. CDR3 loop: CASSLQGYEQYF. CDR3 DNA sequence: TGTGCCAGCAGTTTACAGGGCTACGAGCAGTACTTC.